This T cell receptor (beta chain) is from a study of shared clonotypes between healthy human individuals. Clones were sequenced by immunoSEQ multiplex PCR, and TCRdb holds only the in-frame ones, with some missing. The repertoire consists of some 2 million clones, with roughly 94% occurring once and the leading ten covering 1.1%. Naive CD8 cells were CD45RO-negative, positively selected for CCR7, excluding terminally differentiated effector memory CD45RA+ cells. Adult donors, all healthy and HIV-negative, had no recent acute infections or vaccinations. This clone was recorded only once. V lost 7 bases and J 4 bases, leaving 17 bases between the germline ends. The CDR3 has 14 residues. Germline V gene sequence: CDR1 MNHEY, CDR2 SMNVEV (reference sequence).

This receptor was taken from a man between 18 and 35 years old in good health. Material: naive CD8+ T cells sorted from blood. The chain carries TRBV27 and TRBJ2-7; D not certain. CDR3 bases: TGTGCCAGCAAGGTAAGGACGTCCGGTTACGAGCAGTACTTC. Its protein is CASKVRTSGYEQYF.